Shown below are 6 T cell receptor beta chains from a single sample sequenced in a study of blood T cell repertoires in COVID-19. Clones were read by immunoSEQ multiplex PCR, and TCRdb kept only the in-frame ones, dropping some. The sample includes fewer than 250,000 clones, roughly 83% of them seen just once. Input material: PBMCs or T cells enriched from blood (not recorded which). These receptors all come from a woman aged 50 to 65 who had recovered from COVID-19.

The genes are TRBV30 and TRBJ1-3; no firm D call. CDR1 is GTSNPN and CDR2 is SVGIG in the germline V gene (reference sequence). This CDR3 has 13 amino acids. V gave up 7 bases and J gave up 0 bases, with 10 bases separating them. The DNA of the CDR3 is TGTGCCTCCTCCATGAGCTCTGGAAACACCATATATTTT. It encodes CASSMSSGNTIYF. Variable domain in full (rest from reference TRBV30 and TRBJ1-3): SQTIHQWPATLVQPVGSPLSLECTVEGTSNPNLYWYRQAAGRGLQLLFYSVGIGQISSEVPQNLSASRPQDRQFILSSKKLLLSDSGFYLCASSMSSGNTIYFGEGSWLTVV.

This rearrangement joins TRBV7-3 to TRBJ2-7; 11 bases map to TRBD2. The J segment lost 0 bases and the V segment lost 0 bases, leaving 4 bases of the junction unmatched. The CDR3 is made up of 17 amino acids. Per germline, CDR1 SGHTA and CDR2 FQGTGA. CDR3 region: CASSLTRLAGNSYEQYF. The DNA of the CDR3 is TGTGCCAGCAGCTTAACACGACTAGCGGGGAACTCCTACGAGCAGTACTTC.

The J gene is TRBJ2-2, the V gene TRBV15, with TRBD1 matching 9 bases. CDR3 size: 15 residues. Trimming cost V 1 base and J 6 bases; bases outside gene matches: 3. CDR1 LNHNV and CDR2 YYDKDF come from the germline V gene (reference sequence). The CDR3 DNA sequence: TGTGCCACCAGCAGAGGGGACAGGGTGCCCGGGGAGCTGTTTTTT. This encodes CATSRGDRVPGELFF.

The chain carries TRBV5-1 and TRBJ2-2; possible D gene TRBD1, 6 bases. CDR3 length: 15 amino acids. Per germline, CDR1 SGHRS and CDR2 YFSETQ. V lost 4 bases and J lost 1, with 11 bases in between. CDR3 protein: CASSNLQGNTGELFF. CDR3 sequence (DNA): TGCGCCAGCAGCAATCTACAGGGGAACACCGGGGAGCTGTTTTTT.

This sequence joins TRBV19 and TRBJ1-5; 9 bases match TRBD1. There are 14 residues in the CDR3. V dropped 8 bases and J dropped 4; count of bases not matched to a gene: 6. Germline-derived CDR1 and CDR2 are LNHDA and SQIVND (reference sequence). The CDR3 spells CASRLGTGNQPQHF. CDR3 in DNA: TGTGCCAGTCGCCTTGGGACAGGGAATCAGCCCCAGCATTTT.

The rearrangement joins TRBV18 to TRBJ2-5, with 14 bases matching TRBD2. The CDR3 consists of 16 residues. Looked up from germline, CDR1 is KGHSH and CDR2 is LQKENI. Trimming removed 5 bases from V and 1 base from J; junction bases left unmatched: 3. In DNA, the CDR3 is TGTGCCAGCTCAAGACTAGCGGGGGGGCCCCAAGAGACCCAGTACTTC. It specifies CASSRLAGGPQETQYF.